This T cell receptor (beta chain) was found in a study of OX40 agonist ivuxolimab in advanced cancers. About the investigation overall: Ivuxolimab was an agonistic, fully human IgG2 monoclonal antibody directed against OX40 (CD134), a costimulatory receptor. The paper covers the monotherapy dose-escalation part of the phase I ivuxolimab trial, which included N of about 51 patients. Patients were allowed to have had prior anti-PD-1, anti-PD-L1 or anti-CTLA-4 therapy, and 40% of the dose-escalation patients had been treated with checkpoint inhibitors. Of the roughly 52 patients in dose escalation, about 20 had hepatocellular carcinoma, some 15 had melanoma, 9 had renal cell carcinoma and 9 had head and neck cancer. A male proportion of around 80% and a mean age of 60 years, ranging from roughly 23 to 79, were recorded for the dose-escalation cohort. Peripheral TCRbeta sequencing aimed to test whether ivuxolimab altered TCR sequence diversity and caused clonal T-cell expansion. Three dose-escalation patients achieved partial responses, one with hepatocellular carcinoma and two with cutaneous melanoma. Intravenous ivuxolimab was administered to patients every 2 weeks at six dose levels: 0.01, 0.1, 0.3, 1.5, 3 and 10 mg/kg. The full study reports these points: At doses of 0.1 to 3.0 mg/kg, clonal expansion of both CD4+ and CD8+ T cells in blood was seen between baseline and week 6. In partial responders in the 0.1-3.0 mg/kg groups, normalized peripheral clonal expansion was found to be among the lowest, especially among CD8+ T cells. Low levels of normalized T-cell clonal expansion were also seen in some nonresponding patients. After ivuxolimab, more expanded clones were found on average in CD8+ T cells than in CD4+ T cells. The antigen specificity of the clonally expanded peripheral T cells was not determined.

Patients with a history of autoimmune disease or receiving systemic immunosuppression were excluded from the trial. In every dose cohort, peripheral blood was drawn for TCR sequencing at baseline, cycle 4 day 1, and cycle 7 day 1. The samples were drawn from a first-in-human, open-label, multicenter phase I dose-escalation trial of ivuxolimab. The trial enrolled adults with locally advanced or metastatic head and neck squamous cell, hepatocellular, melanoma or renal cell carcinoma. Before TCR sequencing, CD4+ T cells and CD8+ T cells were sorted from peripheral blood as separate populations. Points on this clone: Its specific antigen is unknown. Base qualities are not at hand, and no much larger clone is one base apart.

The junction carries 20 bases between V and J, which are trimmed by 7 bases and 4 bases respectively. According to the germline V gene (reference sequence), CDR1 reads SGHKS and CDR2 reads YYEKEE. The cysteine opens and the phenylalanine closes a CDR3 of 15 amino acids. Solely the CDR3 DNA is kept, with 45 bases framed from the first base. To sequence the TCRbeta CDR3 region, genomic DNA was isolated from the sorted cells. The immunoSEQ Assay was used for sequencing of TCRbeta CDR3 regions. This is the immuneACCESS table as TCRdb keeps it, with only in-frame sequences that have V and J called. A part of the clones is gone; compared with another copy, unresolved V genes explain less than half, and the rest is unexplained. This sample holds tens of thousands of clones; over 85% were observed only once. 0.8% to 1.2% of the sample goes to the ten largest clones.

This chain joins TRBV5-5 to TRBJ1-2; the D gene is not confidently resolved. The sequence derives from an adult with an advanced solid tumor such as melanoma, head and neck, liver or kidney cancer. Here the sequenced sample was CD4+ or CD8+ T cells sorted from blood, taken in a trial of the OX40 agonist ivuxolimab. The CDR3 protein is CASSKCSRKTYGYTF. The nucleotides read TGTGCCAGCTCTAAGTGCTCGCGAAAGACCTATGGCTACACCTTC.